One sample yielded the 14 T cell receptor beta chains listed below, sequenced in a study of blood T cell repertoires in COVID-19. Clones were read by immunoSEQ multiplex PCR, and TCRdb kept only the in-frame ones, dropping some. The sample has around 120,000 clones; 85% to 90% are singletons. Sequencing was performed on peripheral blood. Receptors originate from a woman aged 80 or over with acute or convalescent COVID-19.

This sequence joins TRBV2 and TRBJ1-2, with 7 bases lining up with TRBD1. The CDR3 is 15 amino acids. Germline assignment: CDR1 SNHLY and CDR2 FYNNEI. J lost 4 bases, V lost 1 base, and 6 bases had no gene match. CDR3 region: CASSEGGTASYGYTF. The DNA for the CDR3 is TGTGCCAGCAGTGAAGGAGGGACAGCAAGCTATGGCTACACCTTC.

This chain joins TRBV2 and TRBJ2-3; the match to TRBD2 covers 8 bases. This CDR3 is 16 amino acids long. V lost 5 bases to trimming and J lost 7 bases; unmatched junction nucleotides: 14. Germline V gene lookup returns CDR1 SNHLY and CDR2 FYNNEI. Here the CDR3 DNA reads TGTGCCAGCAGTCCGTCGGGAACGGGGGGGCGTCATACGCAGTATTTT. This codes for CASSPSGTGGRHTQYF.

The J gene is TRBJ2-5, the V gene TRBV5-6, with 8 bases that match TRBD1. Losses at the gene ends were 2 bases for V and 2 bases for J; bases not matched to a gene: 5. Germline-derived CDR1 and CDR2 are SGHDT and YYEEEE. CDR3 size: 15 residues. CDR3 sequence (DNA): TGTGCCAGCAGCTTCATGACAGGGGCACAAGAGACCCAGTACTTC. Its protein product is CASSFMTGAQETQYF.

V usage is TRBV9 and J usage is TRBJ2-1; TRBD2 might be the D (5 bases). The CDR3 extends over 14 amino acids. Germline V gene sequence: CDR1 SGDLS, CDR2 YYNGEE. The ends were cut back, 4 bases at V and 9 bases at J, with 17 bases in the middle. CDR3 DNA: TGTGCCAGCAGCCCCCGCGCGGGTCTCGGTGAGCAGTTCTTC. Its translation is CASSPRAGLGEQFF.

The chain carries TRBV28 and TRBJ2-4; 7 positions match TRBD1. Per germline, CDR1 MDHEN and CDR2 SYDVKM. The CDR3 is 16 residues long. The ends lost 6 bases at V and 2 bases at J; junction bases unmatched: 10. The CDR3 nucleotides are TGTGCCAGCAGCCGAGTTGACAGGGCTTCCAAAAACATTCAGTACTTC. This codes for CASSRVDRASKNIQYF.

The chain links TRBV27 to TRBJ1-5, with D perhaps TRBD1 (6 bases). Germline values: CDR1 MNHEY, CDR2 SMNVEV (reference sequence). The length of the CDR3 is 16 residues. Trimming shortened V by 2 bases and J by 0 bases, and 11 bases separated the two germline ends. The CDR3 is CASSLTAGVSNQPQHF. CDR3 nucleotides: TGTGCCAGCAGTTTAACTGCAGGGGTTAGCAATCAGCCCCAGCATTTT.

The CDR3 region is CASSLGAGNTIYF. CDR3 DNA: TGCGCCAGCAGCCTAGGGGCTGGAAACACCATATATTTT. The chain is built from TRBV4-1 and TRBJ1-3, with TRBD1 as a possible D gene (5 bases). Trimming left V 4 bases short and J 2 bases short, with 6 bases between. The CDR3 contains 13 residues. Germline V CDR1 and CDR2: MGHRA, YSYEKL.

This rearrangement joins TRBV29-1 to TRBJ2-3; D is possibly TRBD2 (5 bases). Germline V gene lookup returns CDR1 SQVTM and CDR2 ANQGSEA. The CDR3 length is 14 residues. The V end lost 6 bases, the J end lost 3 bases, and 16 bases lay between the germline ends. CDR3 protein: CSVRPGSRTDTQYF. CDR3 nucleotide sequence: TGCAGCGTCCGACCGGGGTCGAGGACAGATACGCAGTATTTT.

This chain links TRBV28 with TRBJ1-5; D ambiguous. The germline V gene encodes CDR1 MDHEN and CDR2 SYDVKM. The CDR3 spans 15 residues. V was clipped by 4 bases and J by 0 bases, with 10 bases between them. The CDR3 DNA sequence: TGTGCCAGCAGTTCTGCAGACTATAGCAATCAGCCCCAGCATTTT. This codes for CASSSADYSNQPQHF. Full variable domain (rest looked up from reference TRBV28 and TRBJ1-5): DVKVTQSSRYLVKRTGEKVFLECVQDMDHENMFWYRQDPGLGLRLIYFSYDVKMKEKGDIPEGYSVSREKKERFSLILESASTNQTSMYLCASSSADYSNQPQHFGDGTRLSIL.

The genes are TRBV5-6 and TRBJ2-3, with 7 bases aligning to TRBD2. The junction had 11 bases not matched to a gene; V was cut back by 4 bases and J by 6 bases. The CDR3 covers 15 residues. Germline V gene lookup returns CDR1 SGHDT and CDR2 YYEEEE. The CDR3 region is CASSDPTSWSDTQYF. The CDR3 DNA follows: TGTGCCAGCAGCGACCCGACTAGCTGGTCCGATACGCAGTATTTT.

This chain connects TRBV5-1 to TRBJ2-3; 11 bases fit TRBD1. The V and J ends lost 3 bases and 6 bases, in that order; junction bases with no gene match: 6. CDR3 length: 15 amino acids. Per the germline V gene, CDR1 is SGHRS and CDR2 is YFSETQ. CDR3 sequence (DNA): TGCGCCAGCAGCTGGGGGACAGGGGGTTTCGATACGCAGTATTTT. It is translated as CASSWGTGGFDTQYF.

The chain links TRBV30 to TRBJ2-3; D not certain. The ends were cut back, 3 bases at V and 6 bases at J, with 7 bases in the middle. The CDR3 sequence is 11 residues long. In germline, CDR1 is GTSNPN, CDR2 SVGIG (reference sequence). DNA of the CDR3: TGTGCCTGGAGAGAGGTCGATACGCAGTATTTT. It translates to CAWREVDTQYF.

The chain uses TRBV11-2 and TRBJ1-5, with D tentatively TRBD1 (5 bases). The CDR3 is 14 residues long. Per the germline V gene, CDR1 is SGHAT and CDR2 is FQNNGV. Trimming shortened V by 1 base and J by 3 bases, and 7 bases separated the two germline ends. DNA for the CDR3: TGTGCCAGCAGCTTAGGACAGACCAATCAGCCCCAGCATTTT. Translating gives CASSLGQTNQPQHF.

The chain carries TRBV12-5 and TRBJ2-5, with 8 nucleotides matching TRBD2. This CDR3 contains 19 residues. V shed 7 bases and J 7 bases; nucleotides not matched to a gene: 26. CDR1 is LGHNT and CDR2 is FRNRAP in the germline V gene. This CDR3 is CASAPPGPLYGGGFGTQYF. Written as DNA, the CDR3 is TGTGCTAGTGCCCCACCGGGTCCCCTTTATGGCGGGGGGTTTGGGACCCAGTACTTC.